These 5 T cell receptor beta chains were sequenced from one sample in a study of blood T cell repertoires in COVID-19. Clones were read by immunoSEQ multiplex PCR, and TCRdb kept only the in-frame ones, dropping some. Of nearly 70,000 clones in the sample, about nine tenths were seen once. Sequencing used peripheral blood. These receptors all come from a woman in her 70s with acute or convalescent COVID-19.

This clone was counted between two and nine times. The chain uses TRBV14 and TRBJ1-1; D possibly corresponds to TRBD1 (5 bases). Germline V gene lookup returns CDR1 SGHDN and CDR2 FVKESK. V lost 2 bases to trimming and J lost 4 bases, with 11 bases between them. The CDR3 loop spans 14 amino acids. DNA for the CDR3: TGTGCCAGCAGCCAACAGGGCGGTATCACTGAAGCTTTCTTT. It specifies CASSQQGGITEAFF. Using reference TRBV14 and TRBJ1-1 for the parts outside the CDR3, the full variable domain is EAGVTQFPSHSVIEKGQTVTLRCDPISGHDNLYWYRRVMGKEIKFLLHFVKESKQDESGMPNNRFLAERTGGTYSTLKVQPAELEDSGVYFCASSQQGGITEAFFGQGTRLTVV.

This chain links TRBV28 with TRBJ1-6; TRBD1 agrees at 7 bases. Unmatched junction bases numbered 4, after V lost 4 bases and J lost 10 bases. CDR1 is MDHEN, CDR2 SYDVKM, per germline. The CDR3 is 13 amino acids. CDR3: CASSSTTGSPLHF. Written as DNA, the CDR3 is TGTGCCAGCAGTTCCACGACAGGGTCACCCCTCCACTTT.

This chain joins TRBV9 and TRBJ2-1; perhaps TRBD2 as D (5 bases). In germline, CDR1 is SGDLS, CDR2 YYNGEE. The CDR3 consists of 16 residues. Trimming removed 4 bases from V and 4 bases from J, with 18 bases in between. The CDR3 nucleotides read TGTGCCAGCAGCCCTTACGGGGAGTCGGTATACAATGAGCAGTTCTTC. Translating it yields CASSPYGESVYNEQFF.

The chain employs TRBV4-1 and TRBJ2-1, with 8 bases aligning to TRBD2. V shed 0 bases and J 2 bases; nucleotides not matched to a gene: 6. The CDR3 totals 17 residues. CDR1 and CDR2 from the germline V gene are MGHRA and YSYEKL. The CDR3 reads CASSQERQRGTYNEQFF. CDR3 sequence (DNA): TGCGCCAGCAGCCAAGAGCGTCAGCGGGGGACCTACAATGAGCAGTTCTTC.

The rearrangement joins TRBV2 to TRBJ2-2; D possibly corresponds to TRBD2 (5 bases). The V and J ends lost 8 bases and 5 bases respectively, with 21 bases between them. Germline values: CDR1 SNHLY, CDR2 FYNNEI. The CDR3 consists of 16 residues. The DNA for the CDR3 is TGTGCCAGCCGGGGATCAGTTTCTAGTAAAACCGGGGAGCTGTTTTTT. Protein product: CASRGSVSSKTGELFF.